Presented here are 21 T cell receptor beta chains from one specimen sequenced in a study of blood T cell repertoires in COVID-19. Repertoires were generated with immunoSEQ multiplex PCR, while TCRdb's copy carries only in-frame clones and drops some. This sample has tens of thousands of clones, with 85% to 90% found just once. What was sequenced was peripheral blood. The receptors here all came from a man between 50 and 59 years old with active COVID-19.

V and J are TRBV4-2 and TRBJ2-5; weak D call: TRBD2 (6 bases). V gave up 1 base and J gave up 5 bases, with 14 bases separating them. The CDR3 contains 15 residues. Germline CDR1 reads LGHNA; CDR2 reads YNFKEQ. The CDR3, as DNA: TGTGCCAGCAGCCAAGGTAGCGGACGTTGGGAGACCCAGTACTTC. This translates into CASSQGSGRWETQYF.

As to this clone: One junction end disagrees with the germline gene, perhaps due to a read error. The same CDR3 arises from other DNA sequences in this sample as well. The chain has TRBV28 and TRBJ1-2; 8 bases fit TRBD1. The CDR3 extends over 14 amino acids. The V gene's germline CDR1 is MDHEN and CDR2 SYDVKM. CDR3: CASSLSLTGDGYTF. CDR3 in DNA: TGTGCCAGCAGTTTAAGTCTGACAGGGGATGGCTATACCTTC.

This clone was found a few times. The chain links TRBV7-2 to TRBJ1-2; 7 bases agree with TRBD1. The CDR3 spans 15 residues. The germline V gene has CDR1 SGHTA and CDR2 FQGNSA. Losses at the gene ends were 5 bases for V and 2 bases for J; bases not matched to a gene: 8. CDR3 region: CASSPGWGQNYGYTF. CDR3 DNA sequence: TGTGCCAGCAGCCCCGGTTGGGGACAGAACTATGGCTACACCTTC.

The chain recombines TRBV7-6 with TRBJ1-6, with D possibly matching TRBD1 (5 bases). V was cut by 4 bases and J by 7 bases, with 20 bases left in between. Germline V gives CDR1 SGHVS, CDR2 FNYEAQ. The CDR3 has 17 amino acids. CDR3 in DNA: TGTGCCAGCAGCTGGGGTGGCTCAGGGTCTACGAATTCACCCCTCCACTTT. Residues: CASSWGGSGSTNSPLHF. Full variable domain (rest looked up from reference TRBV7-6 and TRBJ1-6): GAGVSQSPRYKVTKRGQDVALRCDPISGHVSLYWYRQALGQGPEFLTYFNYEAQQDKSGLPNDRFSAERPEGSISTLTIQRTEQRDSAMYRCASSWGGSGSTNSPLHFGNGTRLTVT.

The rearrangement links TRBV2 to TRBJ2-1; D is perhaps TRBD2 (5 bases). Germline V gives CDR1 SNHLY, CDR2 FYNNEI. The CDR3 loop spans 16 amino acids. V was clipped by 6 bases and J by 8 bases, with 23 bases between them. CDR3 loop: CASRGTSGPSRDEQFF. CDR3 sequence (DNA): TGTGCCAGCAGAGGAACCTCCGGGCCCTCGAGGGATGAGCAGTTCTTC.

The gene calls are TRBV4-2 and TRBJ2-3; a possible D gene is TRBD1 (6 bases). The germline gives CDR1 LGHNA, CDR2 YNFKEQ. Between the trimmed V and J ends, which lost 4 bases and 0 bases, there was a span of 17 bases. The CDR3 loop spans 17 amino acids. CDR3 DNA sequence: TGTGCCAGCAGCCTCCGAAAGGGGGATGGGAGCACAGATACGCAGTATTTT. Protein: CASSLRKGDGSTDTQYF.

The V call is TRBV4-1, the J call TRBJ2-2; D might be TRBD2 (6 bases). From germline, CDR1 is MGHRA and CDR2 YSYEKL. With 3 bases removed from V and 4 bases from J, the gap between germline ends came to 12 bases. CDR3 length: 15 amino acids. The CDR3 spells CASSQFSGSTGELFF. DNA of the CDR3: TGCGCCAGCAGCCAGTTTTCCGGGAGCACCGGGGAGCTGTTTTTT.

The rearrangement joins TRBV29-1 to TRBJ2-7, with TRBD1 matching over 7 bases. Germline CDR1 and CDR2: SQVTM and ANQGSEA. J lost 2 bases, V lost 7 bases, and 8 bases had no gene match. The CDR3 is 13 amino acids. This CDR3 reads CSGTGTATYEQYF. The CDR3 region has the DNA TGCAGCGGCACCGGGACAGCTACCTACGAGCAGTACTTC.

The chain couples TRBV5-1 to TRBJ2-1; D is undetermined. With 0 bases removed from V and 0 bases from J, the gap between germline ends came to 16 bases. Looked up from germline, CDR1 is SGHRS and CDR2 is YFSETQ. The CDR3 has 18 residues. CDR3 region: CASSLVSARRSSYNEQFF. Here the CDR3 DNA reads TGCGCCAGCAGCTTGGTATCTGCGAGAAGGAGCTCCTACAATGAGCAGTTCTTC.

The chain recombines TRBV11-2 with TRBJ2-5, with TRBD1 matching over 9 bases. Germline CDR1 reads SGHAT; CDR2 reads FQNNGV. The CDR3 sequence is 14 residues long. Trimming cost V 3 bases and J 3 bases; bases outside gene matches: 2. CDR3 in amino acids: CASSFRTGEETQYF. The CDR3 DNA follows: TGTGCCAGCAGCTTCCGGACAGGGGAAGAGACCCAGTACTTC.

The chain has TRBV30 and TRBJ1-5; TRBD1 matches 10 bases. CDR1 is GTSNPN and CDR2 is SVGIG in the germline V gene (reference sequence). J gave up 0 bases and V 6 bases, and 8 bases lay outside the gene matches. This CDR3 is built from 16 residues. CDR3 in DNA: TGTGCCTGCCTCGGGGACAGGGGAATTAGCAATCAGCCCCAGCATTTT. It yields the protein CACLGDRGISNQPQHF.

The chain has TRBV28 and TRBJ1-2; D remains ambiguous. Trimming cost V 4 bases and J 9 bases, with 15 bases left between them. CDR1 and CDR2 from the germline V gene are MDHEN and SYDVKM. This CDR3 contains 13 residues. The CDR3 nucleotides are TGTGCCAGCAGTTCCCTAGCGACCGAGAGCTACACCTTC. Amino acids: CASSSLATESYTF.

This sequence joins TRBV7-6 and TRBJ2-5, with TRBD1 identical over 9 bases. CDR3 length: 15 residues. Trimming removed 5 bases from V and 1 base from J; junction bases left unmatched: 5. Germline V CDR1 and CDR2: SGHVS, FNYEAQ. CDR3 in amino acids: CASSAMGQGQETQYF. The CDR3 nucleotides read TGTGCCAGCAGCGCGATGGGACAGGGCCAAGAGACCCAGTACTTC.

The chain employs TRBV7-9 and TRBJ2-3; 7 nucleotides agree with TRBD2. The CDR3 has 15 amino acids. V lost 7 bases and J lost 1; bases outside the gene matches: 8. Germline V CDR1 and CDR2: SEHNR, FQNEAQ (reference sequence). CDR3 residues: CASILGGEGTDTQYF. The CDR3 region has the DNA TGTGCCAGCATCCTGGGGGGGGAAGGCACAGATACGCAGTATTTT.

The V gene is TRBV5-1, the J gene TRBJ2-7; D gene uncertain. V lost 5 bases and J 4 bases, leaving 16 bases between the germline ends. Germline V gene sequence: CDR1 SGHRS, CDR2 YFSETQ. The CDR3 has 14 residues. The CDR3, as DNA: TGCGCCAGCAGTTTGTCGCACCAGGCGTACGAGCAGTACTTC. This gives the protein CASSLSHQAYEQYF. Using reference TRBV5-1 and TRBJ2-7 for the parts outside the CDR3, the full variable domain is KAGVTQTPRYLIKTRGQQVTLSCSPISGHRSVSWYQQTPGQGLQFLFEYFSETQRNKGNFPGRFSGRQFSNSRSEMNVSTLELGDSALYLCASSLSHQAYEQYFGPGTRLTVT.

The CDR3 coding sequence is TGTGCCAGTAGTATAGCGGGGTATAGCAATCAGCCCCAGCATTTT. It encodes CASSIAGYSNQPQHF. The chain uses TRBV19 and TRBJ1-5; the D is unclear. Trimming took off 1 base at V and 0 bases at J, with 7 bases between the two ends. The CDR3 covers 15 residues. Germline values: CDR1 LNHDA, CDR2 SQIVND (reference sequence).

This chain uses TRBV18 with TRBJ1-1, with D possibly matching TRBD1 (6 bases). The CDR3 loop spans 17 amino acids. V dropped 4 bases and J dropped 1 base, with 19 bases sitting between them. The germline V gene has CDR1 KGHSH and CDR2 LQKENI. The CDR3: CASSRNTQGRGNTEAFF. For the CDR3, the DNA is TGTGCCAGCTCACGAAATACACAGGGAAGGGGGAACACTGAAGCTTTCTTT. The full variable domain, completed using reference TRBV18 and TRBJ1-1, is NAGVMQNPRHLVRRRGQEARLRCSPMKGHSHVYWYRQLPEEGLKFMVYLQKENIIDESGMPKERFSAEFPKEGPSILRIQQVVRGDSAAYFCASSRNTQGRGNTEAFFGQGTRLTVV.

The sample holds one count of this clone. The CDR3 nucleotides are TGTGCCAGCAGCGCCCCAGGAGGGCGGGTTAACACCGGGGAGCTGTTTTTT. Encoded protein: CASSAPGGRVNTGELFF. V is TRBV9 and J is TRBJ2-2; maybe TRBD2 (6 bases). Trimming pared 3 bases from V and 2 bases from J, leaving 17 bases between. CDR1 is SGDLS, CDR2 YYNGEE, per germline. The CDR3 spans 17 residues.

The chain recombines TRBV12-3 or TRBV12-4 with TRBJ2-2; possible D gene TRBD2, 6 bases. The CDR3 runs 13 residues. The V end lost 5 bases, the J end lost 7 bases, and 11 bases lay between the germline ends. The CDR3 reads CASSRQGGGELFF. For the CDR3, the DNA is TGTGCCAGCAGTCGGCAGGGAGGCGGGGAGCTGTTTTTT.

This rearrangement joins TRBV2 to TRBJ1-5; TRBD1 is a possible D gene (6 bases). The CDR3 spans 15 residues. Trimming shortened V by 4 bases and J by 1 base, and 11 bases separated the two germline ends. In germline, CDR1 is SNHLY, CDR2 FYNNEI. CDR3 sequence reads: CASSGQGQSNQPQHF. The CDR3 bases are TGTGCCAGCAGTGGGCAGGGACAAAGCAATCAGCCCCAGCATTTT.

Notes on this clone: One junction end does not reproduce the germline sequence, and a read error may be involved. The chain combines TRBV5-1 with TRBJ2-3; TRBD2 agrees at 9 bases. Germline V gene lookup returns CDR1 SGHRS and CDR2 YFSETQ. This CDR3 comprises 18 residues. CDR3 sequence reads: CARSLGRGGRSSTDTQYF. In nucleotides, the CDR3 is TGCGCCCGCAGCTTGGGGCGGGGGGGCAGGAGTAGCACAGATACGCAGTATTTT.